The 12 T cell receptor beta chains in this list originate from one sample, sequenced in a study of T cell responses to AZD1222 COVID-19 vaccine (dated by TCRdb to the early 2020s). The library was generated by the immunoSEQ multiplex PCR assay. The clones in this table, taken by TCRdb from immuneACCESS, are in-frame only. Not every clone is retained; where verified, under half of the shortfall comes from an unresolved V gene, and the cause of the rest is unknown. Present in this sample are about 140,000 clones, 80% to 90% of which were seen just once. The ten largest clones represent around 7.8% of the sample. This sample's time point label indicates: baseline before first vaccination. Specimen: peripheral blood, collected on day 0 of AZD1222 vaccination. These receptor sequences come from an adult in good health.

CDR3: CAWEPNPTGEQYF. The CDR3 nucleotides are TGTGCCTGGGAACCCAACCCCACGGGTGAGCAGTACTTC. V usage is TRBV30 and J usage is TRBJ2-7; the D is unclear. V lost 5 bases, J lost 7 bases, and 18 bases lay in between. The CDR3 has 13 amino acids. Germline V gene lookup returns CDR1 GTSNPN and CDR2 SVGIG (reference sequence).

V is TRBV5-6 and J is TRBJ2-1, with 9 bases lining up with TRBD2. Germline V gives CDR1 SGHDT, CDR2 YYEEEE. The CDR3 contains 16 residues. Trimming took 2 bases from V and 7 from J; bases not matched to a gene: 10. CDR3: CASSFLASGAQNEQFF. CDR3 nucleotides: TGTGCCAGCAGCTTTCTGGCTAGCGGGGCCCAGAATGAGCAGTTCTTC.

On this clone: Other DNA sequences in this sample translate to the same CDR3. J is TRBJ1-1 and V is TRBV2; no definite D call. Germline V gene lookup returns CDR1 SNHLY and CDR2 FYNNEI. The CDR3 contains 13 residues. V gave up 6 bases and J gave up 3 bases, with 11 bases separating them. DNA for the CDR3: TGTGCCAGCAGCTACGATCGGGACACTGAAGCTTTCTTT. Amino acid sequence: CASSYDRDTEAFF.

The chain combines TRBV3-1 (or the pseudogene TRBV3-2) with TRBJ1-1; no definite D call. Germline V gene data show CDR1 as LGHDT and CDR2 as YNNKEL (reference sequence). V dropped 9 bases and J dropped 3 bases, with 11 bases sitting between them. The CDR3 consists of 12 residues. The CDR3 region has the DNA TGTGCCAGTCGTGACGGATACACTGAAGCTTTCTTT. It specifies CASRDGYTEAFF.

The J gene is TRBJ2-3, the V gene TRBV12-3 or TRBV12-4; D call uncertain. Deletions cut 5 bases from V and 3 bases from J, with 9 bases between. This CDR3 comprises 13 residues. This CDR3 reads CASSASWTDTQYF. DNA for the CDR3: TGTGCCAGCAGTGCCTCATGGACAGATACGCAGTATTTT.

The chain carries TRBV10-3 and TRBJ2-7; D is possibly TRBD2 (5 bases). Germline lookup yields CDR1 ENHRY and CDR2 SYGVKD. This CDR3 is built from 12 residues. Between the trimmed V and J ends, which lost 5 bases and 2 bases, there was a span of 7 bases. The CDR3 bases are TGTGCCATCAGTACCGGGACCTACGAGCAGTACTTC. It encodes CAISTGTYEQYF.

The chain joins TRBV3-1 (or the pseudogene TRBV3-2) to TRBJ1-2; no firm D call. CDR1 and CDR2 from the germline V gene are LGHDT and YNNKEL (reference sequence). Trimming shortened V by 4 bases and J by 4 bases, and 7 bases separated the two germline ends. The CDR3 loop spans 12 amino acids. CDR3 residues: CASSRTFYGYTF. In DNA form, the CDR3 reads TGTGCCAGCAGCCGCACCTTCTATGGCTACACCTTC.

This chain links TRBV12-5 with TRBJ1-1, with a tentative D call TRBD1 (6 bases). CDR1 LGHNT and CDR2 FRNRAP come from the germline V gene. V was trimmed by 2 bases and J by 4 bases, leaving 8 bases between them. The CDR3 has 13 residues. CDR3 amino acids: CASGLQGGTEAFF. The CDR3 nucleotides are TGTGCTAGTGGTTTGCAAGGGGGCACTGAAGCTTTCTTT.

There are a few counts of this clone. The germline gene is not matched at one end of the junction; a read error may be the cause. This chain connects TRBV12-3 or TRBV12-4 to TRBJ2-3; 11 nucleotides line up with TRBD2. CDR3 length: 13 amino acids. CDR3 sequence reads: CASSNGLAGTEYF. The CDR3 bases are TGTGCCAGCAGTAACGGACTAGCGGGTACGGAGTATTTT.

The rearrangement uses TRBV4-2 and TRBJ2-5, with D possibly TRBD2 on 5 matching bases. The germline CDR1 and CDR2 sequences are LGHNA and YNFKEQ. The CDR3 has 16 amino acids. Trimming stripped 4 bases from V and 5 bases from J, with 20 bases between. The CDR3 DNA reads TGTGCCAGCAGCCCAACGCGGGCCAGCGTTTCGGAGACCCAGTACTTC. It specifies CASSPTRASVSETQYF.

In regard to this clone: The same CDR3 arises from other DNA sequences in this sample as well. This chain links TRBV5-1 with TRBJ2-1; D unresolved. The germline CDR1 and CDR2 sequences are SGHRS and YFSETQ. This CDR3 contains 12 residues. The V end was cut by 0 bases, the J end by 6 bases, with 4 bases between. The CDR3 loop reads CASSLDGNEQFF. The CDR3 DNA follows: TGCGCCAGCAGCTTGGATGGCAATGAGCAGTTCTTC.

The CDR3 bases are TGTGCCAGCAAACCGGGACAGGCCCAAGGGCAGTATTTT. It translates to CASKPGQAQGQYF. The rearrangement uses TRBV6-5 and TRBJ2-3, with 8 bases fitting TRBD1. V trimming: 7 bases; J trimming: 11 bases; junction bases outside the gene matches: 11. This CDR3 region has 13 residues. From germline, CDR1 is MNHEY and CDR2 SVGAGI.